Presented here are 5 T cell receptor beta chains from one specimen sequenced in a study of control samples from healthy donors and cancer patients. Produced via immunoSEQ multiplex PCR; TCRdb's table is partial and in-frame only. This sample has about 120,000 clones; more than 80% occur once, and the top ten carry 1.1%. The sequencing sample was made of PBMCs. The receptors shown here come from a woman aged 45-65 years with colorectal cancer.

J is TRBJ2-7 and V is TRBV7-6; 9 nucleotides match TRBD1. This CDR3 region has 20 residues. The V gene's germline CDR1 is SGHVS and CDR2 FNYEAQ. V shed 1 base and J 2 bases; nucleotides not matched to a gene: 18. In DNA, the CDR3 is TGTGCCAGCAGCTTAGGGGGTTTCGGGACAGGGCACGAAAACGCCTACGAGCAGTACTTC. It specifies CASSLGGFGTGHENAYEQYF.

The rearrangement uses TRBV18 and TRBJ1-1; TRBD1 matches 8 bases. V was clipped by 3 bases and J by 3 bases; unmatched bases: 6. The CDR3 totals 15 residues. The germline CDR1 and CDR2 sequences are KGHSH and LQKENI. The CDR3 DNA sequence: TGTGCCAGCTCACCTGCAGGGGGCGCCGACACTGAAGCTTTCTTT. This codes for CASSPAGGADTEAFF. Full variable domain (rest looked up from reference TRBV18 and TRBJ1-1): NAGVMQNPRHLVRRRGQEARLRCSPMKGHSHVYWYRQLPEEGLKFMVYLQKENIIDESGMPKERFSAEFPKEGPSILRIQQVVRGDSAAYFCASSPAGGADTEAFFGQGTRLTVV.

The chain has TRBV7-6 and TRBJ1-3, with a possible D match to TRBD1 (5 bases). Germline lookup yields CDR1 SGHVS and CDR2 FNYEAQ. CDR3 length equals 19 residues. Trimming removed 3 bases from V and 3 bases from J, with 24 bases in between. CDR3 sequence (DNA): TGTGCCAGCAGCTTTCATCCCCCAGGGTCCCACGATGATGGAAACACCATATATTTT. Translation gives CASSFHPPGSHDDGNTIYF. Filled out from reference TRBV7-6 and TRBJ1-3, the complete variable domain reads GAGVSQSPRYKVTKRGQDVALRCDPISGHVSLYWYRQALGQGPEFLTYFNYEAQQDKSGLPNDRFSAERPEGSISTLTIQRTEQRDSAMYRCASSFHPPGSHDDGNTIYFGEGSWLTVV.

The genes are TRBV5-4 and TRBJ2-7, with 7 bases matching TRBD2. The germline gives CDR1 SGHNT, CDR2 YYREEE (reference sequence). This CDR3 region has 16 residues. V was pared by 2 bases and J by 4 bases, with 12 bases of the junction left unmatched. The CDR3 loop reads CASSFSPSGGRYEQYF. In nucleotides, the CDR3 is TGTGCCAGCAGCTTTTCCCCTTCGGGGGGACGATACGAGCAGTACTTC.

The chain links TRBV6-5 to TRBJ2-1; no clear D. CDR3 size: 16 residues. The germline V gene has CDR1 MNHEY and CDR2 SVGAGI. Trimming shortened V by 2 bases and J by 0 bases, and 11 bases separated the two germline ends. CDR3 nucleotide sequence: TGTGCCAGCAGTTACGGGAATAGAGGCTCCTACAATGAGCAGTTCTTC. This sequence encodes CASSYGNRGSYNEQFF.